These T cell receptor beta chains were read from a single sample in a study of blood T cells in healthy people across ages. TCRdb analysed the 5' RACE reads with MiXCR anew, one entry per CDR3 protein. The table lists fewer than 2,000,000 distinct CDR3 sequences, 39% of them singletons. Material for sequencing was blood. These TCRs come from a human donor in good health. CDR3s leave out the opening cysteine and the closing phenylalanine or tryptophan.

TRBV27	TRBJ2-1	ASRELATPHSEQF
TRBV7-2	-	ASSSGTGEETQF
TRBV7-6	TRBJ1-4	ASSTGWGSTNEKLF
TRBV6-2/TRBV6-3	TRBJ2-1	ASGTVTYEQF
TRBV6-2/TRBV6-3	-	ASSYSGVGEQY
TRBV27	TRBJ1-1	ASSFFKQGRWGTEAF
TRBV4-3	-	ASSQDQGSEQY
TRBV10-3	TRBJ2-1	AISGGTSGGEEQF
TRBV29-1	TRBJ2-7	SVEEPGNSYEQY
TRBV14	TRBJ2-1	ASSQIRTLSSYNEQF
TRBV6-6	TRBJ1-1	ASRPTGTEFEAF
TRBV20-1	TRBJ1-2	SAREPRTGGGYT
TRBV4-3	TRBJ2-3	ASSPRGAITDTQY
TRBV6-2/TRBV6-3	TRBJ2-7	ASSSDSHEQY
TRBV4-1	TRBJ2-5	ASSQGSIGLGSETQY
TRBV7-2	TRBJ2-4	ASSQGAQNIQY
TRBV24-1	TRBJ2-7	ATTAGGQRYEQY
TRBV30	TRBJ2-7	ACSRGYEQY
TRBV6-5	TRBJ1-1	ASLRGLENTEAF
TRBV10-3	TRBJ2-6	AISKQADSGANVLT
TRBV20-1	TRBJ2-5	SASNPWLAGIRAGQETQY
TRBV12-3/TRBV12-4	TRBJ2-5	ASTSGTGETQY
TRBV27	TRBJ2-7	ASLGNGYEQY
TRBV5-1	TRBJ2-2	ASSRPPKGELF
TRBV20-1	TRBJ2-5	SASWTGKETQY
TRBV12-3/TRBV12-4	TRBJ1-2	ASSPGTGDDYT
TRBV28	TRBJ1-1	ASSLQGLSEAF
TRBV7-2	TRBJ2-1	ASSLDAGGNEQF
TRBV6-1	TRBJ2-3	AASQGRVDTQY
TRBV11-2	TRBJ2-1	ASSLGVGTGPDNEQF
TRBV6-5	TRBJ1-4	ASSFTDPGFGTNEKLF
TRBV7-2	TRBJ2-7	ASSLRPGAGQGRAEQY
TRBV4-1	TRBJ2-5	ASSLPGPQETQY
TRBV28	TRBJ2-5	ASSLLVETQY
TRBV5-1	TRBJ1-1	ASSTDKNTEAF
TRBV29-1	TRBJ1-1	SVSDRHGTEAF
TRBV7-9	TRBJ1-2	ASSSYPTGGTGCT
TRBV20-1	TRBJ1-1	SAPRQGGWTEAF
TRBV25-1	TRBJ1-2	ASSRPLDGYT
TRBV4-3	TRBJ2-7	ASSQGLTGSSYEQY
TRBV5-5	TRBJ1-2	ASSLASDRRGGYT